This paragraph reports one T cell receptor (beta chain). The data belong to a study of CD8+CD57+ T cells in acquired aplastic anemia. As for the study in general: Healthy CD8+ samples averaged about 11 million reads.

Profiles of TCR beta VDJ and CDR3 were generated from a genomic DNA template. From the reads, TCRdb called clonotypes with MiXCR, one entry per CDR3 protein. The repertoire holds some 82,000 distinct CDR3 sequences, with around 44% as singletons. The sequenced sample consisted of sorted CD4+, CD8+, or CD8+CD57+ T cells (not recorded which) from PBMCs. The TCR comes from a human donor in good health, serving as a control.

The chain's CDR3 is CATSDPLVSGGDTQYF. CDR3 sequence (DNA): TGTGCCACCAGTGACCCCCTGGTGAGCGGGGGAGATACGCAGTATTTT. The chain uses TRBV24-1 and TRBJ2-3, with 8 bases matching TRBD2. Trimming removed 4 bases from V and 5 bases from J; junction bases left unmatched: 10. The CDR3 loop spans 16 amino acids. Per the germline V gene, CDR1 is KGHDR and CDR2 is SFDVKD.